A selection of T cell receptor beta chains follows, all from one sample in a study of blood T cell repertoires in COVID-19. TCRdb's copy holds only in-frame clones and misses some; the assay was immunoSEQ multiplex PCR. This repertoire shows roughly 380,000 clones, around 87% found once; its top ten account for 1.3%. Sequenced: PBMCs or T cells enriched from blood (not recorded which). The receptor set was obtained from a man in his thirties or forties who had recovered from COVID-19. Each CDR3 is given with its conserved first and last residue. The D gene is left open where the match is weak. Clone sizes are given selectively: once, few, many, or a class where the clone is expanded.

d_call	v_call	clone_size	j_call	cdr3_nt	cdr3_aa
TRBD2	TRBV25-1	NA	TRBJ2-3	TGTGCCAGCAGTGAATGGGGCGGGGGTAGCACAGATACGCAGTATTTT	CASSEWGGGSTDTQYF
TRBD1	TRBV7-9	NA	TRBJ1-2	TGTGCCAGCAGCTTAGTTCCCGGACAGGGGGTCGGCTACACCTTC	CASSLVPGQGVGYTF
NA	TRBV7-6	NA	TRBJ2-4	TGTGCCAGCAGCTTAGGAGGGATCACCAAAAACATTCAGTACTTC	CASSLGGITKNIQYF
NA	TRBV7-9	NA	TRBJ2-1	TGTGCCAGCAGCTTAGCGCCGGGTTCCTACAATGAGCAGTTCTTC	CASSLAPGSYNEQFF
TRBD1	TRBV27	NA	TRBJ2-2	TGTGCCAGCAGAGGACAGGGGGAGTCCGGGGAGCTGTTTTTT	CASRGQGESGELFF
TRBD1	TRBV6-4	few	TRBJ2-3	TGTGCCAGCAGCCTGGGACAGGGGGCAGATACGCAGTATTTT	CASSLGQGADTQYF
NA	TRBV6-1	few	TRBJ1-2	TGTGCCAGCAGTGAAGGGACAGACTTGAGCTACACCTTC	CASSEGTDLSYTF
NA	TRBV5-1	NA	TRBJ1-2	TGCGCCAGCAGCTCCGGGACACCCGGCGGCTACACCTTC	CASSSGTPGGYTF
NA	TRBV30	NA	TRBJ1-4	TGTGCCTGGAGTCAGGTTGGTGAAAAACTGTTTTTT	CAWSQVGEKLFF
NA	TRBV5-5	once	TRBJ2-2	TGTGCCAGCAGCCACCCTCCAGGGATGAACACCGGGGAGCTGTTTTTT	CASSHPPGMNTGELFF
NA	TRBV11-3	NA	TRBJ1-2	TGTGCCAGCAGCTTAGAGTTTGGGGCTGGCTACACCTTC	CASSLEFGAGYTF
NA	TRBV30	NA	TRBJ1-5	TGTGCCTGGAGTGTAGCTCCAGGCATGCGGCCCCAGCATTTT	CAWSVAPGMRPQHF
NA	TRBV6-5	NA	TRBJ2-3	TGTGCCAGCACCTCCCAGGCGGATACGCAGTATTTT	CASTSQADTQYF
NA	TRBV19	NA	TRBJ2-1	TGTGCCAGTAGCCGACGACAGGCACCTGAGCAGTTCTTC	CASSRRQAPEQFF
NA	TRBV27	NA	TRBJ1-2	TGTGCCAGCAGTGGGAGTGGTGGCTACACCTTC	CASSGSGGYTF
NA	TRBV4-2	NA	TRBJ2-7	TGTGCCAGCAGCCCCAGCCAGGTTCTCTCCTACGAGCAGTACTTC	CASSPSQVLSYEQYF
NA	TRBV12-3/TRBV12-4	once	TRBJ1-5	TGTGCCAGCAGTTTAGAAGTGAGTCAGCCCCAGCATTTT	CASSLEVSQPQHF
NA	TRBV19	NA	TRBJ1-5	TGTGCCAGTAGTATAGGGGGGGATCAGCCCCAGCATTTT	CASSIGGDQPQHF
TRBD1	TRBV18	NA	TRBJ1-2	TGTGCCAGCTCACAAGACAGGGATGGCTACACCTTC	CASSQDRDGYTF
NA	TRBV18	NA	TRBJ1-3	TGTGCCAGCTCACCAACTGTGGCAGGCCTTTCCCCCTCTGGAAACACCATATATTTT	CASSPTVAGLSPSGNTIYF
NA	TRBV2	NA	TRBJ2-1	TGTGCCAGCAGTGCAGTGACAGAGCAGTTCTTC	CASSAVTEQFF
TRBD2	TRBV12-3/TRBV12-4	NA	TRBJ2-7	TGTGCCAGCAGCGGGAGGTCCTACGAGCAGTACTTC	CASSGRSYEQYF
NA	TRBV6-5	NA	TRBJ1-2	TGTGCCAGCAGTTCCAACATTGGCTACACCTTC	CASSSNIGYTF
NA	TRBV9	NA	TRBJ1-4	TGTGCCAGCAGCGAGGGTCGGGGTGGTAGGCCTAATGAAAAACTGTTTTTT	CASSEGRGGRPNEKLFF
NA	TRBV10-3	NA	TRBJ2-2	TGTGCCATCGCAGGCAGGACAAACACCGGGGAGCTGTTTTTT	CAIAGRTNTGELFF
NA	TRBV3-1/TRBV3-2	NA	TRBJ1-2	TGTGCCAGCAGCCAAGAAGCGGGGCTGGGGGGCTACACCTTC	CASSQEAGLGGYTF
TRBD1	TRBV7-2	NA	TRBJ1-5	TGTACCAGCAGCTTGTGGGGACAGAATAGCAATCAGCCCCAGCATTTT	CTSSLWGQNSNQPQHF
NA	TRBV30	NA	TRBJ1-2	TGTGCCTGGAAGATCCTAAGTTCGGATGGCTACACCTTC	CAWKILSSDGYTF
NA	TRBV4-2	NA	TRBJ2-5	TGTGCCAGCAGCCAAGTTACTTCGCAGGGCGGAGAGACCCAGTACTTC	CASSQVTSQGGETQYF
NA	TRBV7-9	once	TRBJ1-4	TGTGCCAGCAGCTTACAGGCAGGTCGTGAAAAACTGTTTTTT	CASSLQAGREKLFF
TRBD1	TRBV5-4	NA	TRBJ2-7	TGTGCCAGCAGCACCCGGGACAGCATCGCCTACGAGCAGTACTTC	CASSTRDSIAYEQYF
TRBD2	TRBV3-1/TRBV3-2	NA	TRBJ2-3	TGTGCCAGCAGCCAAGCGGCTAGCGGGGGGCCGGATACGCAGTATTTT	CASSQAASGGPDTQYF
TRBD1	TRBV19	once	TRBJ1-2	TGTGCCAGTAGTATATCCGGACAGGGATTTTATGGCTACACCTTC	CASSISGQGFYGYTF
NA	TRBV7-2	NA	TRBJ2-3	TGTGCCAGCAGCTTATATCGGGCAGATACGCAGTATTTT	CASSLYRADTQYF
NA	TRBV7-9	NA	TRBJ1-4	TGTGCCAGCAGCTTAACAGGGCCAGCAACTAATGAAAAACTGTTTTTT	CASSLTGPATNEKLFF
TRBD1	TRBV5-8	few	TRBJ1-2	TGTGCCAGCAGCCGACAGGGGAGTAGTGGCTACACCTTC	CASSRQGSSGYTF
NA	TRBV30	NA	TRBJ2-7	TGTGCCTGGAGTCCTCTCTCGGGGGTCCACGAGCAGTACTTC	CAWSPLSGVHEQYF
NA	TRBV7-9	NA	TRBJ2-7	TGTGCCAGCAGCGACAGTGTGACAACCTACGAGCAGTACTTC	CASSDSVTTYEQYF
NA	TRBV3-1/TRBV3-2	NA	TRBJ1-1	TGTGCCAGCAGCCAAGTATCAAGCCGGTCGGAGGCTTTCTTT	CASSQVSSRSEAFF
NA	TRBV6-5	NA	TRBJ2-7	TGTGCCAGCAGGAGGGCTACCTACGAGCAGTACTTC	CASRRATYEQYF
NA	TRBV9	NA	TRBJ1-2	TGTGCCAGCAGCGTTGGACAGAAACTTAACTATGGCTACACCTTC	CASSVGQKLNYGYTF
NA	TRBV12-3/TRBV12-4	few	TRBJ1-5	TGTGCCACCATGGGGGGTACGGGTCAGCCCCAGCATTTT	CATMGGTGQPQHF
TRBD1	TRBV4-1	once	TRBJ1-2	TGCGCCAGCAGCCAAGGTACAGGGGTGGGAGGCTACACCTTC	CASSQGTGVGGYTF
NA	TRBV18	NA	TRBJ2-7	TGTGCCAGCTCTGTGGGGGGTCCGATTAACGAGCAGTACTTC	CASSVGGPINEQYF
NA	TRBV5-1	NA	TRBJ2-1	TGCGCCAGCAGCTTGGGCGGGGAATACAATGAGCAGTTCTTC	CASSLGGEYNEQFF
NA	TRBV7-9	NA	TRBJ2-5	TGTGCCAGCAGCGGAGGGGGACAGGAGACCCAGTACTTC	CASSGGGQETQYF
NA	TRBV11-2	NA	TRBJ2-1	TGTGCCAGCAGCTACGGGTCTGGCGATGAGCAGTTCTTC	CASSYGSGDEQFF
NA	TRBV10-2	NA	TRBJ1-2	TGCGCCAGCAGTGAGAGGTGGGGCGCGGATGGCTACACCTTC	CASSERWGADGYTF
NA	TRBV7-2	NA	TRBJ2-7	TGTGCCAGCAGCTTAGGACAATCGCCCTACGAGCAGTACTTC	CASSLGQSPYEQYF
NA	TRBV30	once	TRBJ1-5	TGTGCCTGGGCAGATAGCAATCAGCCCCAGCATTTT	CAWADSNQPQHF
NA	TRBV5-1	NA	TRBJ1-2	TGCGCCAGCAGCTTGGGTCTCTATGGCTACACCTTC	CASSLGLYGYTF
TRBD2	TRBV6-2/TRBV6-3	NA	TRBJ2-1	TGTGCCAGCAGCCTGACTAGCGGGGCAAGCTCCTACAATGAGCAGTTCTTC	CASSLTSGASSYNEQFF
TRBD1	TRBV5-1	NA	TRBJ2-2	TGCGCCAGCAGCCTATCGGACAGGGGGGCGAACACCGGGGAGCTGTTTTTT	CASSLSDRGANTGELFF
NA	TRBV6-5	NA	TRBJ2-4	TGTGCCAGCTCCCCAGGGGACCTAGCCAAAAACATTCAGTACTTC	CASSPGDLAKNIQYF
TRBD1	TRBV18	once	TRBJ2-2	TGTGCCAGCTCAAGGGGACAGGATAACACCGGGGAGCTGTTTTTT	CASSRGQDNTGELFF
TRBD1	TRBV10-1	NA	TRBJ1-3	TGCGCCAGCAGTGTCGACAGGGGTGGAAACACCATATATTTT	CASSVDRGGNTIYF
TRBD1	TRBV5-1	NA	TRBJ1-2	TGCGCCAGCAGCTCCGGACAGGGGGCGCACGGCTACACCTTC	CASSSGQGAHGYTF
NA	TRBV5-6	NA	TRBJ1-2	TGTGCCAGCAGCTTTCCCTCGGTACTCTATGGCTACACCTTC	CASSFPSVLYGYTF
NA	TRBV10-3	NA	TRBJ1-4	TGTGCCATCAACGACAGGAGTAATGAAAAACTGTTTTTT	CAINDRSNEKLFF